This TCR beta chain is from a study of cytomegalovirus exposure and HLA in healthy donors (dated by TCRdb to 2017 to 2019). Background for the entire study: According to a later analysis, one platform produced both the 120 validation repertoires and the roughly 650 repertoires of the first cohort. The study aimed to test whether signatures of past pathogen exposure could be identified by cataloging public T cell receptors. A separate validation cohort of over 95 different subjects was used in addition to the roughly 640-subject first cohort. High-throughput TCR immunosequencing, statistical association of individual TCRs with disease status, and machine learning were combined to predict cytomegalovirus infection status. General findings and caveats noted by the study authors: The study gave a list of 150 to 200 TCR beta chains associated with cytomegalovirus. In vitro tests confirmed that a few of the cytomegalovirus-associated TCR beta chains recognize cytomegalovirus antigens. In both the original and validation cohorts, the classifier was reported to diagnose cytomegalovirus status with high specificity and sensitivity. Across donors, most TCR sequences were observed very rarely, whereas some public TCRs were present in many individuals. According to the authors, the approach could potentially be generalized to other disease states and immunological phenotypes. All 120 or so repertoires were used to score co-occurrence in the validation cohort in a later analysis, because that analysis had no HLA typing for the cohort. A later analysis found that TCRs clustered in the first cohort also tended to co-occur in the 100 to 150 validation repertoires, with 90% to 95% of cluster scores above 0.

Library preparation employed the immunoSEQ multiplex PCR assay. Concerning the study's data processing: To diagnose cytomegalovirus status from the catalog of TCR beta chain sequences, a statistical classification framework was built. Drawn from immuneACCESS, this table holds only the in-frame rearrangements with V and J called that TCRdb kept. Clones are partly lost; checked studies trace under half to an unresolved V gene and leave the rest unexplained. For V, J and clone size, that table is used; D and trimming come from the DNA. This sample lists some 140,000 clones; around four fifths were detected once. Over 1.1% of the sample is in the top ten clones. The donors belonged to the validation cohort of roughly 120 subjects, which was separate from the roughly 670-subject first cohort. With respect to this clone: The antigen it binds to is not known. Base qualities are not at hand, and no much larger clone is one base apart.

Material: PBMCs. The origin of this receptor is a woman younger than 45 in good health and CMV-seronegative.

The sequenced DNA: TGTGCCAGCAGTGAAGCGTACGGGGGAGGCTACACCTTC. Translated, this gives CASSEAYGGGYTF. Recombination linked TRBV6-1 to TRBJ1-2; the D region possibly corresponds to TRBD1 (5 bases align). CDR1 MNHNS and CDR2 SASEGT are derived from the germline V gene. The V and J ends are trimmed by 0 bases and 8 bases, leaving 10 bases between them. The CDR3 covers 13 residues, taking in both the cysteine and the phenylalanine. The DNA shown is the 39-base CDR3, in frame from base 1.